This is a list of T cell receptor beta chains from one sample in a study of regulatory T cells in long-lasting Graves disease. From the multiplex PCR reads, TCRdb called clonotypes with MiXCR, one entry per CDR3 protein. The sample records 450,000 to 600,000 distinct CDR3 sequences, around 16% being singletons. This sample was also put to use in a study of T cells in Graves' hyperthyroidism and ophthalmopathy.

The material sequenced was peripheral blood mononuclear cells (PBMCs), taken at new diagnosis, from a patient treated with antithyroid drugs. These receptors originate from a man in his forties or fifties with Graves disease. Each CDR3 is given with its conserved first and last residue. The D gene is left open where the match is weak. The size of a clone is reported for some rows only, either as once, few or many, or as a class for expanded clones.

size | D | J | V | CDR3 | DNA
few | . | TRBJ2-3 | TRBV28 | CASRLAPRDTQYF | TGTGCCAGCAGGCTAGCCCCGAGGGATACGCAGTATTTT
. | . | TRBJ2-6 | TRBV24-1 | CATSDTGRTNVLTF | TGTGCCACCAGTGATACCGGTCGGACCAACGTCCTGACTTTC
many | . | TRBJ2-1 | TRBV11-2 | CASSLDRGANEQFF | TGTGCCAGCAGCTTAGACCGGGGGGCCAATGAGCAGTTCTTC
. | TRBD2 | TRBJ2-1 | TRBV7-9 | CASSLVTSGRAGQFF | TGTGCCAGCAGCTTAGTAACTAGCGGGAGGGCCGGGCAGTTCTTC
. | TRBD2 | TRBJ2-7 | TRBV9 | CASSVGPSGGTYEQYF | TGTGCCAGCAGCGTAGGCCCCAGCGGGGGAACCTACGAGCAGTACTTC
many | . | TRBJ1-5 | TRBV2 | CASSEGLQPQHF | TGTGCCAGCAGTGAAGGTCTTCAGCCCCAGCATTTT
many | TRBD1 | TRBJ2-3 | TRBV10-3 | CAISLGQGARTDTQYF | TGTGCCATCAGTCTTGGACAGGGGGCGAGAACAGATACGCAGTATTTT
many | . | TRBJ2-7 | TRBV24-1 | CATSDSRSWEQYF | TGTGCCACCAGTGATTCTCGCAGCTGGGAGCAGTACTTC
many | TRBD1 | TRBJ1-5 | TRBV5-1 | CASSLGAGGLSNQPQHF | TGCGCCAGCAGCTTGGGGGCAGGGGGATTGAGCAATCAGCCCCAGCATTTT
many | . | TRBJ2-2 | TRBV2 | CASNPSVGTTGELFF | TGTGCCAGCAACCCCTCCGTCGGGACCACCGGGGAGCTGTTTTTT
many | . | TRBJ1-2 | TRBV27 | CASKLGGGGYTF | TGTGCCAGCAAATTGGGGGGAGGTGGCTACACCTTC
many | TRBD1 | TRBJ2-1 | TRBV15 | CATSRAQAGTGAFNEQFF | TGTGCCACCAGCAGAGCCCAAGCCGGGACAGGGGCTTTCAATGAGCAGTTCTTC
many | TRBD1 | TRBJ1-1 | TRBV6-1 | CAKTSGTENTEAFF | TGTGCCAAGACGAGCGGGACAGAGAACACTGAAGCTTTCTTT
. | . | TRBJ2-1 | TRBV24-1 | CATSDLEGGKQFF | TGTGCCACCAGTGATTTAGAGGGGGGTAAGCAGTTCTTC
. | TRBD2 | TRBJ2-5 | TRBV12-3/TRBV12-4 | CASSLATSGTGQETQYF | TGTGCCAGCAGTTTAGCGACTAGCGGGACGGGGCAAGAGACCCAGTACTTC
. | TRBD2 | TRBJ2-7 | TRBV28 | CAIWASGSHEQYF | TGTGCCATCTGGGCTAGCGGGAGCCACGAGCAGTACTTC
many | TRBD2 | TRBJ2-3 | TRBV20-1 | CSARTSGYTDTQYF | TGCAGTGCTAGGACTAGCGGATACACAGATACGCAGTATTTT
many | . | TRBJ2-7 | TRBV7-8 | CASSPDYSSYEQYF | TGTGCCAGCAGCCCCGACTACAGCTCCTACGAGCAGTACTTC
few | TRBD2 | TRBJ2-5 | TRBV5-1 | CASSLSSGRVKTQYF | TGCGCCAGCAGCTTGTCCAGCGGGAGGGTAAAGACCCAGTACTTC
many | . | TRBJ2-1 | TRBV2 | CASSENASNEQFF | TGTGCCAGCAGTGAAAATGCATCCAATGAGCAGTTCTTC
many | . | TRBJ1-5 | TRBV20-1 | CSARRGSGQPQHF | TGCAGTGCTAGACGGGGATCAGGCCAGCCCCAGCATTTT
few | TRBD2 | TRBJ2-3 | TRBV9 | CASSVGGGSQTDTQYF | TGTGCCAGCAGCGTAGGAGGCGGGAGCCAGACAGATACGCAGTATTTT